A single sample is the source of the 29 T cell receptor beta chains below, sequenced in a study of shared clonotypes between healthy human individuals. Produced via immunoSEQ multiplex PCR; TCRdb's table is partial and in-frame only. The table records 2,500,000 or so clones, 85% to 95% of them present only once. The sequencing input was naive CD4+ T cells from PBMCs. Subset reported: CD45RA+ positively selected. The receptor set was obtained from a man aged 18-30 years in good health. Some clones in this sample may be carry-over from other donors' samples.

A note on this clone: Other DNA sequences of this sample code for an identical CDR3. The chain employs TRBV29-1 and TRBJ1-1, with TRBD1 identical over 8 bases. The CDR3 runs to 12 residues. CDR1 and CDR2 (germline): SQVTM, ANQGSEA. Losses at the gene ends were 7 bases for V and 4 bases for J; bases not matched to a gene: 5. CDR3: CSADRVGTEAFF. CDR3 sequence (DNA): TGCAGCGCGGACAGGGTGGGCACTGAAGCTTTCTTT.

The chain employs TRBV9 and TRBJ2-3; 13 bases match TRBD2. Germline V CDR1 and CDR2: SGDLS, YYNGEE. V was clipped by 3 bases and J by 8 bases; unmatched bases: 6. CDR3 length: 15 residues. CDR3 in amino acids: CASSATGTSGTTQYF. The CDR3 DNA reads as TGTGCCAGCAGCGCAACCGGGACTAGCGGGACTACGCAGTATTTT.

The DNA of the CDR3 is TGTGCCAGCAGCTTACAGGGACTCACGAACACCGGGGAGCTGTTTTTT. Translation gives CASSLQGLTNTGELFF. The gene calls are TRBV7-2 and TRBJ2-2; D possibly corresponds to TRBD2 (6 bases). The CDR3 loop spans 16 amino acids. Germline V gene lookup returns CDR1 SGHTA and CDR2 FQGNSA. V was clipped by 2 bases and J by 0 bases, with 10 bases between them.

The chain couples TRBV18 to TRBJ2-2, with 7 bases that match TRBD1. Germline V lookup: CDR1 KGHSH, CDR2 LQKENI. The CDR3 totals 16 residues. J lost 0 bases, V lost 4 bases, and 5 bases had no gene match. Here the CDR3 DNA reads TGTGCCAGCTCACTACAGGGGCCCACGAACACCGGGGAGCTGTTTTTT. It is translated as CASSLQGPTNTGELFF.

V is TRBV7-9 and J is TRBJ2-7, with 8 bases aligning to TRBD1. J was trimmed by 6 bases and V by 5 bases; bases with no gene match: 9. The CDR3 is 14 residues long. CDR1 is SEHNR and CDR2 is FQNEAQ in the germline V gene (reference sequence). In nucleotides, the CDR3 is TGTGCCAGCAGCCCCGGACAGGGTTGGGGCGAGCAGTACTTC. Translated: CASSPGQGWGEQYF.

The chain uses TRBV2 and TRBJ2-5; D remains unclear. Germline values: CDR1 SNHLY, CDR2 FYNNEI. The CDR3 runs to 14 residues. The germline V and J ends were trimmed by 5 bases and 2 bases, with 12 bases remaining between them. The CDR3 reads CASSPGRTQETQYF. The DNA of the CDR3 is TGTGCCAGCAGTCCTGGACGTACGCAAGAGACCCAGTACTTC.

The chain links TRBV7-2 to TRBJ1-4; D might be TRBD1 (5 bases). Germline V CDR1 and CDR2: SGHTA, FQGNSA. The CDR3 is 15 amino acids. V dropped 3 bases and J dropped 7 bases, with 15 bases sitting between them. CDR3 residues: CASSFSGILAEKLFF. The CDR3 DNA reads TGTGCCAGCAGCTTTTCAGGGATTTTGGCTGAAAAACTGTTTTTT.

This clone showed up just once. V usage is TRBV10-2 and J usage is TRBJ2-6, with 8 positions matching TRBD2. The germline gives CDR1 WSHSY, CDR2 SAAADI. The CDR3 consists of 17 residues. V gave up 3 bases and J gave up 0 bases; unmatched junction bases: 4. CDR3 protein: CASSESAGGSGANVLTF. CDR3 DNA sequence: TGCGCCAGCAGTGAAAGTGCGGGGGGCTCTGGGGCCAACGTCCTGACTTTC.

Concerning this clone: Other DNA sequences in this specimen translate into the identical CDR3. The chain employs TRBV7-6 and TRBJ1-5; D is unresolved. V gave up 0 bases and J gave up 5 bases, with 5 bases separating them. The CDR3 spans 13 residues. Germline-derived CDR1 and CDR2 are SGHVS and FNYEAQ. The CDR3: CASSLAGDQPQHF. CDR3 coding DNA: TGTGCCAGCAGCTTAGCGGGAGATCAGCCCCAGCATTTT.

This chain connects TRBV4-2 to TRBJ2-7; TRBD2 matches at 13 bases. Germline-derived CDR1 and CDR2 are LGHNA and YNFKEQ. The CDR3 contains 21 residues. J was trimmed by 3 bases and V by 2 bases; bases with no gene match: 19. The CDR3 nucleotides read TGTGCCAGCAGCCAATTATGGACTAGCGGGAGCAGGATCTCCGGAATCTACGAGCAGTACTTC. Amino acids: CASSQLWTSGSRISGIYEQYF.

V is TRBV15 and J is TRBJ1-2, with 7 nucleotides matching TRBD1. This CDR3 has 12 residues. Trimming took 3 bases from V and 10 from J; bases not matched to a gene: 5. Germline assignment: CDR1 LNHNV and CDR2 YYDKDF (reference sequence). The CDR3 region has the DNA TGTGCCACCAGCAGGGAGACAGGGTCCTACACCTTC. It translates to CATSRETGSYTF. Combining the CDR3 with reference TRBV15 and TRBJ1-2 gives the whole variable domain DAMVIQNPRYQVTQFGKPVTLSCSQTLNHNVMYWYQQKSSQAPKLLFHYYDKDFNNEADTPDNFQSRRPNTSFCFLDIRSPGLGDTAMYLCATSRETGSYTFGSGTRLTVV.

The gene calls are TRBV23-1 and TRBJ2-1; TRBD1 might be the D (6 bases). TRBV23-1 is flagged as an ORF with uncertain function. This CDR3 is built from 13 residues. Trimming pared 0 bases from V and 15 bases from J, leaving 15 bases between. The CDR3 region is CASSQSQGTPRFF. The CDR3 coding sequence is TGCGCCAGCAGTCAATCCCAGGGGACGCCGCGGTTCTTC.

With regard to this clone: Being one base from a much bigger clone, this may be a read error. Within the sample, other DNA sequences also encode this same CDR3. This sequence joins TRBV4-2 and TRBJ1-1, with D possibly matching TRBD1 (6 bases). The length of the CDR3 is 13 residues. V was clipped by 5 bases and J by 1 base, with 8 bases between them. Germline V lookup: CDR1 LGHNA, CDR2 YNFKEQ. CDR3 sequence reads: CASSLDRNTEAFF. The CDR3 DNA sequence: TGTGCCAGCAGCTTGGACAGGAACACTGAAGCTTTCTTT.

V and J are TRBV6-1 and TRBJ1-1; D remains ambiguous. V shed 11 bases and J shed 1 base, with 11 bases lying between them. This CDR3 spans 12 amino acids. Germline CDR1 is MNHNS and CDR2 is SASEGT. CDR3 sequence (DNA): TGTGCCTGCGGCAGGCGGAACACTGAAGCTTTCTTT. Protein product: CACGRRNTEAFF.

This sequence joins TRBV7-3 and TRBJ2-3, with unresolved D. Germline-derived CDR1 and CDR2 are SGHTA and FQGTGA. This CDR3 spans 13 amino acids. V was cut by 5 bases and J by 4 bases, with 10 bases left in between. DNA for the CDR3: TGTGCCAGCAGCCGGAGTTATTCAGATACGCAGTATTTT. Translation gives CASSRSYSDTQYF.

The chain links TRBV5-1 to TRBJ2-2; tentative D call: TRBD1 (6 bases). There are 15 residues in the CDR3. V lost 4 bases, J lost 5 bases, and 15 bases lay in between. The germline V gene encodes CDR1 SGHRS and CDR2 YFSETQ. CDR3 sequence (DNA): TGCGCCAGCAGCGAACAGGGATTCGAGACCGGGGAGCTGTTTTTT. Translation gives CASSEQGFETGELFF.

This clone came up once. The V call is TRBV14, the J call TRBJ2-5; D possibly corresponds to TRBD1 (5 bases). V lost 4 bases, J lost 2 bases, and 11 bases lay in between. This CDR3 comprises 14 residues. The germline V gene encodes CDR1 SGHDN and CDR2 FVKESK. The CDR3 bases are TGTGCCAGCAGCCCCAGGGTCATTCAAGAGACCCAGTACTTC. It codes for CASSPRVIQETQYF.

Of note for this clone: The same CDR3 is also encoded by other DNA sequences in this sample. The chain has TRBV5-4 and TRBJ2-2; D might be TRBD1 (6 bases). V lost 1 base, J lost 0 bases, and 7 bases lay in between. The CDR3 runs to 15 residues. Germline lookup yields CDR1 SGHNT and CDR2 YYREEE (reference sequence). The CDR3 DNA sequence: TGTGCCAGCAGCTTGACAGGGTCGAACACCGGGGAGCTGTTTTTT. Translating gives CASSLTGSNTGELFF.

Here the CDR3 DNA reads TGCGCCAGCAGCTTGGGGGCGGATGCAACTAATGAAAAACTGTTTTTT. Residues: CASSLGADATNEKLFF. V is TRBV5-1 and J is TRBJ1-4, with D unresolved. CDR3 length equals 16 residues. Germline CDR1 is SGHRS and CDR2 is YFSETQ. With 0 bases removed from V and 0 bases from J, the gap between germline ends came to 9 bases. Full variable domain (remainder filled in from reference TRBV5-1 and TRBJ1-4): KAGVTQTPRYLIKTRGQQVTLSCSPISGHRSVSWYQQTPGQGLQFLFEYFSETQRNKGNFPGRFSGRQFSNSRSEMNVSTLELGDSALYLCASSLGADATNEKLFFGSGTQLSVL.

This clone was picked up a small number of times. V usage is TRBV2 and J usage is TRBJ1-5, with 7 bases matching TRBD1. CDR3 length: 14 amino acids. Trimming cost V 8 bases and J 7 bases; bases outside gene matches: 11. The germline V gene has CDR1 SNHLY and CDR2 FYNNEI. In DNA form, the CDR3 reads TGTGCCAGCGAATCCGGAACAGGGGCCCAGCCCCAGCATTTT. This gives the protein CASESGTGAQPQHF.

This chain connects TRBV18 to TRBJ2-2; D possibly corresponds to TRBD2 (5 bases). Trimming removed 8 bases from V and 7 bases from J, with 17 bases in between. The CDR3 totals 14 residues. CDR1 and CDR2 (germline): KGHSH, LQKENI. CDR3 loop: CASVRWRFGGELFF. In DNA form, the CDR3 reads TGTGCCAGCGTGCGTTGGAGGTTTGGCGGGGAGCTGTTTTTT.

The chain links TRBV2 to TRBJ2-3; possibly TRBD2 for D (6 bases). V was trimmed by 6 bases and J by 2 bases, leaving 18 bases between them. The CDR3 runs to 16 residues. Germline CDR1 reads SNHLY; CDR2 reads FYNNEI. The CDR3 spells CASRASGAGPTDTQYF. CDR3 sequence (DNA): TGTGCCAGCAGGGCTTCCGGAGCGGGCCCCACAGATACGCAGTATTTT.

CDR3: CASSGGGGSYNSPLHF. The CDR3, as DNA: TGTGCCAGCAGCGGAGGGGGGGGCTCCTATAATTCACCCCTCCACTTT. J is TRBJ1-6 and V is TRBV2; TRBD1 might be the D (6 bases). There are 16 residues in the CDR3. The V and J ends lost 6 bases and 0 bases respectively, with 12 bases between them. The V gene's germline CDR1 is SNHLY and CDR2 FYNNEI.

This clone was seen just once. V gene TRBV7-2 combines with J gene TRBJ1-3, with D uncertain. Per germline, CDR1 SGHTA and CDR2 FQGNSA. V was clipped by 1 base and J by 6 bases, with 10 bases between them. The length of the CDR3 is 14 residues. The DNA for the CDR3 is TGTGCCAGCAGCTTAGTCGTGCCGGTAAACACCATATATTTT. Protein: CASSLVVPVNTIYF. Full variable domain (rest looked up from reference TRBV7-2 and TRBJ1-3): GAGVSQSPSNKVTEKGKDVELRCDPISGHTALYWYRQSLGQGLEFLIYFQGNSAPDKSGLPSDRFSAERTGGSVSTLTIQRTQQEDSAVYLCASSLVVPVNTIYFGEGSWLTVV.

DNA of the CDR3: TGCGCCAGCAGCCAATCCGGGCGGAGAGAGACCCAGTACTTC. It codes for CASSQSGRRETQYF. This chain joins TRBV4-3 and TRBJ2-5; D remains unclear. V was cut by 2 bases and J by 4 bases, with 11 bases left in between. The CDR3 extends over 14 amino acids. Germline-derived CDR1 and CDR2 are LGHNA and YSLEER.

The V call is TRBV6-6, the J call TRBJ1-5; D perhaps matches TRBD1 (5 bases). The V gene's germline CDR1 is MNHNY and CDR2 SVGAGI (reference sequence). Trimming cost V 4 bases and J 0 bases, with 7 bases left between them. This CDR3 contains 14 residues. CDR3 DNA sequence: TGTGCCAGCAGTTTGGGGCTTAGCAATCAGCCCCAGCATTTT. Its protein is CASSLGLSNQPQHF.

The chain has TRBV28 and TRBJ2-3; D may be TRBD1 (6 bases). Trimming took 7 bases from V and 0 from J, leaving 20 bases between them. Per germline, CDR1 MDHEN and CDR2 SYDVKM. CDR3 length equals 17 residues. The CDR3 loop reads CASNLRGTLLSTDTQYF. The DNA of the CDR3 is TGTGCCAGCAACCTAAGGGGGACCCTCCTAAGCACAGATACGCAGTATTTT.

The chain's CDR3 is CASSRTGVNNEKLFF. The CDR3, as DNA: TGTGCCAGCAGTAGGACAGGGGTCAATAATGAAAAACTGTTTTTT. The J gene is TRBJ1-4, the V gene TRBV7-2; 9 nucleotides match TRBD1. Trimming took 6 bases from V and 4 from J; bases not matched to a gene: 6. Germline V gene data show CDR1 as SGHTA and CDR2 as FQGNSA. CDR3 length: 15 amino acids.

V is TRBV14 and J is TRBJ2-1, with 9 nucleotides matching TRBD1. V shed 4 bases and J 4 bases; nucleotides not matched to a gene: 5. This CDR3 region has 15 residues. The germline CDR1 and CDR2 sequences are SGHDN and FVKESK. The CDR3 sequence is CASSLGQGTYNEQFF. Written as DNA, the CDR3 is TGTGCCAGCAGCCTAGGACAGGGGACTTACAATGAGCAGTTCTTC.